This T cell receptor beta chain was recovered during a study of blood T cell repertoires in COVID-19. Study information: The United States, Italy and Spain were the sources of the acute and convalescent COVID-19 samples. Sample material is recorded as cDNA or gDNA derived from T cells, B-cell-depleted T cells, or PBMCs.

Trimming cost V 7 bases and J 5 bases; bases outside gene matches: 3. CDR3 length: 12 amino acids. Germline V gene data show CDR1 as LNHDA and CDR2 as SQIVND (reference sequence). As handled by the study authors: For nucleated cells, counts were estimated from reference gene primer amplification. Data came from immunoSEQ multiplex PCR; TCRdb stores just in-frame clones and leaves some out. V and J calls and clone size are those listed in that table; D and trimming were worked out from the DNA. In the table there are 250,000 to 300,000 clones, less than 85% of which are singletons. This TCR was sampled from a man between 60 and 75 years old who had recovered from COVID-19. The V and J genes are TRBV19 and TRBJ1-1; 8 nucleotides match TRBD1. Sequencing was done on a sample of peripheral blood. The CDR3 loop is CASTYRGTEAFF. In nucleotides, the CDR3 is TGTGCCAGTACCTACAGGGGGACTGAAGCTTTCTTT. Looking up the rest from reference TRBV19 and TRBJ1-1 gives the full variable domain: DGGITQSPKYLFRKEGQNVTLSCEQNLNHDAMYWYRQDPGQGLRLIYYSQIVNDFQKGDIAEGYSVSREKKESFPLTVTSAQKNPTAFYLCASTYRGTEAFFGQGTRLTVV.